A selection of T cell receptor beta chains follows, all from one sample in a study of T-cell reconstitution after alpha-beta-depleted transplantation in children. TCRdb independently ran MiXCR on the PCR reads; one entry per CDR3 protein. The data contain hundreds of thousands of distinct CDR3 sequences, under 9.5% of them singletons. Sequenced here: PBMCs from the stem cell graft donor, sampled from the stem cell graft. The origin of the receptors is a human donor who donated a stem cell graft to a child with acute lymphoblastic leukemia. CDR3s include the opening cysteine and the closing phenylalanine or tryptophan.

j_gene | v_gene | CDR3aa
TRBJ2-3 | TRBV27 | CASSSYGGPGTDTQYF
TRBJ1-2 | TRBV5-5 | CASSLLQGNYGYTF
TRBJ2-7 | TRBV4-3 | CASSQDIGEAFYEQYF
TRBJ1-2 | TRBV11-2 | CASSLVAGWDGYTF
TRBJ2-3 | TRBV29-1 | CSALGGQGADTQYF
TRBJ1-5 | TRBV20-1 | CSARDGSGNQPQHF
TRBJ2-1 | TRBV25-1 | CASTGGTYNEQFF
TRBJ1-5 | TRBV5-1 | CASSFLGGSNQPQHF
TRBJ2-1 | TRBV7-8 | CASSFLNRESYNEQFF
TRBJ1-4 | TRBV6-5 | CASSYTRSNEKLFF
TRBJ2-7 | TRBV5-1 | CASSAVAGERDEQYF
TRBJ2-3 | TRBV5-1 | CASSLQGDTQYF
TRBJ1-2 | TRBV29-1 | CSVEARDQAPGYTF
TRBJ2-7 | TRBV30 | CAWSLEHSSGGGEQYF
TRBJ1-1 | TRBV20-1 | CSAPLSQVAAFF
TRBJ2-6 | TRBV7-6 | CASSLSLLSRDTAKMAGANVLTF
TRBJ2-3 | TRBV20-1 | CSAYSGGLGRDTQYF
TRBJ1-6 | TRBV4-3 | CASSQDFGSYNSPLHF
TRBJ1-5 | TRBV20-1 | CSARDGGLNQPQHF
TRBJ2-1 | TRBV20-1 | CSARVIGGWMNEQFF
TRBJ2-4 | TRBV4-3 | CASSQVPSGGFNIQYF
TRBJ1-1 | TRBV15 | CATSLGTGSTEAFF
TRBJ2-4 | TRBV7-9 | CASSETSGVAKNIQYF
TRBJ2-1 | TRBV5-1 | CASSISVGGQGGNEQFF
TRBJ2-3 | TRBV6-5 | CASSYRRGGSKDTQYF
TRBJ1-1 | TRBV5-1 | CASSDQGYTEAFF
TRBJ2-1 | TRBV5-1 | CASSLAIRTLQGPFHNEQFF
TRBJ1-6 | TRBV6-1 | CASSEEVNSPLHF
TRBJ2-2 | TRBV7-2 | CASSLWTKRLFF
TRBJ1-6 | TRBV5-1 | CASSLGADGSPLHF
TRBJ2-7 | TRBV20-1 | CSGSGQGMGEQYF
TRBJ2-3 | TRBV5-1 | CASSFISSTDTQYF
TRBJ2-2 | TRBV11-3 | CASSSGLAGGVGGELFF
TRBJ2-1 | TRBV7-2 | CASSLFLGGRVNEQFF
TRBJ2-1 | TRBV5-6 | CASSLGQGGGEQFF
TRBJ2-1 | TRBV11-1 | CASSLAGGHYNEQFF
TRBJ1-4 | TRBV12-3/TRBV12-4 | CASSPGGSLNEKLFF